This entry concerns a single T cell receptor (beta chain). The CDR3 covers 14 residues. Trimming at V came to 4 bases and at J to 4 bases, leaving 5 bases not matched to a gene. Germline assignment: CDR1 LNHDA and CDR2 SQIVND (reference sequence). These data belong to a study of T cell responses to AZD1222 COVID-19 vaccine. Produced via immunoSEQ multiplex PCR; TCRdb's table is partial and in-frame only. Of 90,000 to 150,000 clones listed, roughly 86% are singletons. This sequence originates from an adult in good health. The specimen comprised peripheral blood, sampled on day 0 of AZD1222 vaccination. V and J are TRBV19 and TRBJ1-2; TRBD1 agrees at 8 bases. The CDR3 reads CASSTSTGVYGYTF. Here the CDR3 DNA reads TGTGCCAGTAGTACCTCGACAGGGGTCTATGGCTACACCTTC.